What follows are 28 T cell receptor beta chains derived from one specimen sequenced in a study of blood T cell repertoires in COVID-19. This table comes from immunoSEQ multiplex PCR, and its TCRdb copy is limited to in-frame clones, with some not included. The sample contains roughly 150,000 clones, 65% to 85% of which appear only once. The sample taken for sequencing was peripheral blood. The receptors here all came from a woman in her 70s who had recovered from COVID-19.

The chain carries TRBV2 and TRBJ2-7; D is unresolved. V gave up 4 bases and J gave up 3 bases, with 4 bases separating them. The length of the CDR3 is 11 residues. Germline lookup yields CDR1 SNHLY and CDR2 FYNNEI. Written as DNA, the CDR3 is TGTGCCAGCAGTGTGAGCTACGAGCAGTACTTC. This encodes CASSVSYEQYF. Complete variable domain (other parts from reference TRBV2 and TRBJ2-7): EPEVTQTPSHQVTQMGQEVILRCVPISNHLYFYWYRQILGQKVEFLVSFYNNEISEKSEIFDDQFSVERPDGSNFTLKIRSTKLEDSAMYFCASSVSYEQYFGPGTRLTVT.

The chain couples TRBV29-1 to TRBJ1-1; D possibly corresponds to TRBD1 (5 bases). CDR1 SQVTM and CDR2 ANQGSEA come from the germline V gene. The V end lost 2 bases, the J end lost 8 bases, and 15 bases lay between the germline ends. The CDR3 has 13 amino acids. The CDR3 protein is CSVERQQVPEAFF. CDR3 bases: TGCAGCGTTGAAAGGCAACAGGTCCCCGAAGCTTTCTTT. The whole variable domain, remainder taken from reference TRBV29-1 and TRBJ1-1, is SAVISQKPSRDICQRGTSLTIQCQVDSQVTMMFWYRQQPGQSLTLIATANQGSEATYESGFVIDKFPISRPNLTFSTLTVSNMSPEDSSIYLCSVERQQVPEAFFGQGTRLTVV.

This sequence joins TRBV6-5 and TRBJ1-2; D is possibly TRBD1 (6 bases). Germline CDR1 MNHEY, CDR2 SVGAGI. The CDR3 is made up of 13 amino acids. The V gene lost 6 bases and the J gene lost 3 bases, with 11 bases spanning the gap. CDR3 sequence (DNA): TGTGCCAGCAGCGCGGGGGCTCACTATGGCTACACCTTC. It specifies CASSAGAHYGYTF.

The count of this clone is one. CDR3 region: CASSPWAGGQNEQFF. CDR3 bases: TGTGCCAGCAGCCCGTGGGCGGGGGGGCAGAATGAGCAGTTCTTC. J is TRBJ2-1 and V is TRBV3-1 (or the pseudogene TRBV3-2), with TRBD2 identical over 9 bases. Looked up from germline, CDR1 is LGHDT and CDR2 is YNNKEL (reference sequence). The CDR3 runs to 15 residues. V lost 4 bases to trimming and J lost 7 bases; unmatched junction nucleotides: 8.

This clone was observed a handful of times. This chain links TRBV6-5 with TRBJ1-6; D not resolved. CDR3 length: 14 amino acids. The germline V and J ends were trimmed by 7 bases and 3 bases, with 10 bases remaining between them. Germline CDR1 MNHEY, CDR2 SVGAGI. This CDR3 is CASKVGSYNSPLHF. The CDR3 DNA reads as TGTGCCAGCAAGGTGGGGAGCTATAATTCACCCCTCCACTTT.

V gene TRBV9 combines with J gene TRBJ2-5, with TRBD2 identical over 15 bases. This CDR3 comprises 16 residues. The germline V gene has CDR1 SGDLS and CDR2 YYNGEE. Germline trimming cut 4 bases from V and 5 bases from J; bases unmatched to any gene: 6. CDR3 in amino acids: CASSQGLAGGRETQYF. The CDR3 region has the DNA TGTGCCAGCAGCCAAGGACTAGCGGGAGGGCGGGAGACCCAGTACTTC. Together with reference TRBV9 and TRBJ2-5, the CDR3 gives the full variable domain: DSGVTQTPKHLITATGQRVTLRCSPRSGDLSVYWYQQSLDQGLQFLIQYYNGEERAKGNILERFSAQQFPDLHSELNLSSLELGDSALYFCASSQGLAGGRETQYFGPGTRLLVL.

The gene calls are TRBV7-9 and TRBJ2-6, with no clear D. The CDR3 contains 12 residues. Per the germline V gene, CDR1 is SEHNR and CDR2 is FQNEAQ (reference sequence). V was clipped by 5 bases and J by 4 bases, with 3 bases between them. The chain's CDR3 is CASSRGANVLTF. The CDR3 DNA follows: TGTGCCAGCAGCCGGGGGGCCAACGTCCTGACTTTC.

V and J are TRBV10-3 and TRBJ1-2; tentative D call: TRBD1 (6 bases). Germline loops: CDR1 ENHRY, CDR2 SYGVKD. This CDR3 contains 14 residues. The ends were cut back, 8 bases at V and 5 bases at J, with 18 bases in the middle. The CDR3 nucleotides read TGTGCCATCGGGGACAAGGGACACTCATATGGCTACACCTTC. Translation: CAIGDKGHSYGYTF.

The chain employs TRBV18 and TRBJ2-1; TRBD2 matches 13 bases. Germline V gives CDR1 KGHSH, CDR2 LQKENI. This CDR3 contains 15 residues. After removal of 4 bases from V and 5 bases from J, the junction contained 2 bases not matched to a gene. CDR3 DNA sequence: TGTGCCAGCTCACTTACTAGCGGGGGGGACAATGAGCAGTTCTTC. Encoded protein: CASSLTSGGDNEQFF.

The V call is TRBV3-1 (or the pseudogene TRBV3-2), the J call TRBJ1-2, with TRBD1 matching 8 bases. V was pared by 4 bases and J by 3 bases, with 4 bases of the junction left unmatched. Germline V gene lookup returns CDR1 LGHDT and CDR2 YNNKEL (reference sequence). The CDR3 loop spans 14 amino acids. The CDR3 sequence: CASSLPGQDYGYTF. The CDR3 DNA reads as TGTGCCAGCAGCCTTCCGGGACAGGACTATGGCTACACCTTC.

The chain has TRBV7-7 and TRBJ1-3, with D unclear. In germline, CDR1 is SSHAT, CDR2 FNYEAQ (reference sequence). The CDR3 is 13 amino acids. V was trimmed by 5 bases and J by 9 bases, leaving 14 bases between them. CDR3 sequence (DNA): TGTGCCAGCAGCCCAAACCCTACGGGCACCATATATTTT. Protein product: CASSPNPTGTIYF.

This clone was picked up a small number of times. The chain carries TRBV7-9 and TRBJ2-5, with TRBD2 identical over 7 bases. In germline, CDR1 is SEHNR, CDR2 FQNEAQ (reference sequence). The ends lost 4 bases at V and 5 bases at J; junction bases unmatched: 13. The CDR3 has 16 residues. The CDR3 spells CASSWLRVLGGETQYF. In nucleotides, the CDR3 is TGTGCCAGCAGCTGGCTGCGGGTACTGGGGGGGGAGACCCAGTACTTC.

In regard to this clone: Other DNA sequences in the same sample also yield this CDR3. The chain recombines TRBV18 with TRBJ1-1, with D possibly matching TRBD1 (6 bases). Germline V gene data show CDR1 as KGHSH and CDR2 as LQKENI. This CDR3 comprises 14 residues. V lost 6 bases and J 3 bases, leaving 14 bases between the germline ends. The CDR3 DNA reads TGTGCCAGCTCCCCGACAGGTGGAGACACTGAAGCTTTCTTT. The encoded protein is CASSPTGGDTEAFF.

V gene TRBV28 combines with J gene TRBJ1-5; no firm D call. Trimming removed 7 bases from V and 1 base from J, with 11 bases in between. This CDR3 is 14 amino acids long. Germline V lookup: CDR1 MDHEN, CDR2 SYDVKM. CDR3 region: CASIAGLSNQPQHF. CDR3 bases: TGTGCCAGCATAGCGGGGTTGAGCAATCAGCCCCAGCATTTT. Based on the CDR3 plus reference TRBV28 and TRBJ1-5, the full variable domain is DVKVTQSSRYLVKRTGEKVFLECVQDMDHENMFWYRQDPGLGLRLIYFSYDVKMKEKGDIPEGYSVSREKKERFSLILESASTNQTSMYLCASIAGLSNQPQHFGDGTRLSIL.

The chain couples TRBV5-1 to TRBJ1-1, with D perhaps TRBD1 (6 bases). This CDR3 contains 15 residues. Germline V gene data show CDR1 as SGHRS and CDR2 as YFSETQ. V lost 0 bases, J lost 4 bases, and 13 bases lay in between. CDR3 protein: CASSLAASGATEAFF. CDR3 DNA sequence: TGCGCCAGCAGCTTGGCCGCGTCAGGGGCCACTGAAGCTTTCTTT. Combining the CDR3 with reference TRBV5-1 and TRBJ1-1 gives the whole variable domain KAGVTQTPRYLIKTRGQQVTLSCSPISGHRSVSWYQQTPGQGLQFLFEYFSETQRNKGNFPGRFSGRQFSNSRSEMNVSTLELGDSALYLCASSLAASGATEAFFGQGTRLTVV.

V and J are TRBV6-5 and TRBJ1-5; 7 nucleotides agree with TRBD1. V lost 6 bases, J lost 3 bases, and 5 bases stayed unmatched. CDR3 length equals 14 residues. Germline V gene lookup returns CDR1 MNHEY and CDR2 SVGAGI. Written as DNA, the CDR3 is TGTGCCAGCAGGCAGGGGACAGACAATCAGCCCCAGCATTTT. Amino acids: CASRQGTDNQPQHF.

This clone was observed once. The V and J genes are TRBV6-7 and TRBJ1-2, with 8 bases fitting TRBD1. TRBV6-7 is an ORF for which the function is uncertain. The CDR3 consists of 15 residues. The V and J ends lost 2 bases and 3 bases, in that order; junction bases with no gene match: 5. CDR3: CASSYPGQGDYGYTF. Here the CDR3 DNA reads TGTGCCAGCAGTTACCCCGGACAGGGCGACTATGGCTACACCTTC.

The chain is built from TRBV28 and TRBJ1-2, with D tentatively TRBD1 (6 bases). The CDR3 contains 14 residues. Germline CDR1 MDHEN, CDR2 SYDVKM. The germline V and J ends were trimmed by 6 bases and 3 bases, with 14 bases remaining between them. For the CDR3, the DNA is TGTGCCAGCAGCACCGGGGACACCTACTATGGCTACACCTTC. Amino acids: CASSTGDTYYGYTF.

The chain is built from TRBV6-5 and TRBJ1-1, with a weak D call TRBD1 (5 bases). V lost 5 bases and J lost 1, with 14 bases in between. CDR3 size: 15 residues. From germline, CDR1 is MNHEY and CDR2 SVGAGI. The CDR3 is CASSPPGAGNTEAFF. The DNA for the CDR3 is TGTGCCAGCAGTCCCCCTGGGGCTGGGAACACTGAAGCTTTCTTT.

V usage is TRBV5-4 and J usage is TRBJ1-1; D gene unclear. V gave up 0 bases and J gave up 1 base, with 4 bases separating them. Germline loops: CDR1 SGHNT, CDR2 YYREEE (reference sequence). The CDR3 covers 13 residues. CDR3 sequence reads: CASSLGGNTEAFF. The CDR3 DNA reads as TGTGCCAGCAGCTTGGGCGGGAACACTGAAGCTTTCTTT.

This clone was detected once. The V and J genes are TRBV14 and TRBJ2-3; weak D call: TRBD2 (7 bases). Trimming removed 4 bases at V and 8 bases at J, with 13 bases between. There are 13 residues in the CDR3. Germline loops: CDR1 SGHDN, CDR2 FVKESK. Here the CDR3 reads CASSPGGDFTQYF. CDR3 nucleotides: TGTGCCAGCAGCCCGGGGGGCGATTTTACGCAGTATTTT.

The chain combines TRBV9 with TRBJ1-2; D might be TRBD1 (5 bases). Trimming shortened V by 6 bases and J by 5 bases, and 17 bases separated the two germline ends. This CDR3 contains 14 residues. The V gene's germline CDR1 is SGDLS and CDR2 YYNGEE. The CDR3 spells CASTPNVAGYGYTF. CDR3 sequence (DNA): TGTGCCAGCACCCCCAACGTGGCAGGGTATGGCTACACCTTC.

The chain is built from TRBV12-5 and TRBJ2-3; TRBD2 matches 9 bases. Trimming at V came to 7 bases and at J to 6 bases, leaving 8 bases not matched to a gene. Germline CDR1 and CDR2: LGHNT and FRNRAP. There are 14 residues in the CDR3. The CDR3 nucleotides read TGTGCTAGTGCGGGACTAGCCGGGCAGGATACGCAGTATTTT. Translation: CASAGLAGQDTQYF.

The chain uses TRBV29-1 and TRBJ2-5; 9 nucleotides agree with TRBD2. This CDR3 has 13 residues. The germline CDR1 and CDR2 sequences are SQVTM and ANQGSEA. V shed 3 bases, J shed 4 bases, and the junction held 3 bases outside the gene matches. CDR3 protein: CSVERGGGETQYF. The CDR3 nucleotides read TGCAGCGTTGAGCGGGGGGGTGGAGAGACCCAGTACTTC.

The chain couples TRBV5-1 to TRBJ2-3, with TRBD2 matching 15 bases. This CDR3 region has 18 residues. Germline V gene lookup returns CDR1 SGHRS and CDR2 YFSETQ. With 4 bases clipped from V and 1 base from J, the junction kept 7 bases outside the gene matches. The CDR3 here is CASSTRTSGRAGTDTQYF. CDR3 in DNA: TGCGCCAGCAGCACCCGGACTAGCGGGAGGGCCGGCACAGATACGCAGTATTTT. The complete variable domain, with remaining parts taken from reference TRBV5-1 and TRBJ2-3, reads KAGVTQTPRYLIKTRGQQVTLSCSPISGHRSVSWYQQTPGQGLQFLFEYFSETQRNKGNFPGRFSGRQFSNSRSEMNVSTLELGDSALYLCASSTRTSGRAGTDTQYFGPGTRLTVL.

The chain has TRBV29-1 and TRBJ2-5; maybe TRBD1 (8 bases). CDR1 SQVTM and CDR2 ANQGSEA come from the germline V gene. CDR3 length equals 13 residues. Trimming removed 7 bases from V and 5 bases from J, with 17 bases in between. As DNA, the CDR3 is TGCAGCGCCCTGAACAGGGGGGGGGAGACCCAGTACTTC. It codes for CSALNRGGETQYF.

V is TRBV15 and J is TRBJ2-7; 10 nucleotides align to TRBD1. The CDR3 totals 16 residues. Germline V lookup: CDR1 LNHNV, CDR2 YYDKDF (reference sequence). The trim removed 4 bases at V and 7 bases at J, leaving 13 bases unmatched. CDR3 DNA: TGTGCCACCAGCACCGGCCCCATGGACAGGGGGTGGGAGCAGTACTTC. This translates into CATSTGPMDRGWEQYF.

This clone was seen only once. The chain carries TRBV3-1 (or the pseudogene TRBV3-2) and TRBJ2-3; D is possibly TRBD2 (5 bases). The CDR3 is 13 residues long. Per germline, CDR1 LGHDT and CDR2 YNNKEL (reference sequence). Trimming took off 4 bases at V and 4 bases at J, with 9 bases between the two ends. The CDR3 sequence is CASSPTGADTQYF. The CDR3 DNA is TGTGCCAGCAGCCCAACCGGGGCAGATACGCAGTATTTT.